One sample yielded the 8 T cell receptor beta chains listed below, sequenced in a study of monozygotic twins with inflammatory bowel disease. TCRdb reprocessed the 5' RACE reads and stores each CDR3 protein as one record, lacking DNA. Its table records 160,000 or so distinct CDR3 sequences. Sequencing input: blood. The receptors derive from a human donor with ulcerative colitis or Crohn's disease, or a healthy co-twin of an affected twin (not recorded which).

The rearrangement links TRBV7-9 to TRBJ2-5; TCRdb outputs TRBD2, but without DNA this stays unchecked. Germline lookup yields CDR1 SEHNR and CDR2 FQNEAQ (reference sequence). The CDR3 is 16 residues long. CDR3 sequence: CASSSLGGRTQETQYF. Using reference TRBV7-9 and TRBJ2-5 for the parts outside the CDR3, the full variable domain is DTGVSQNPRHKITKRGQNVTFRCDPISEHNRLYWYRQTLGQGPEFLTYFQNEAQLEKSRLLSDRFSAERPKGSFSTLEIQRTEQGDSAMYLCASSSLGGRTQETQYFGPGTRLLVL.

CDR3 sequence: CASTEGVSSYNEQFF. V is TRBV5-4 and J is TRBJ2-1; TCRdb gives TRBD1 as the D gene, but with no DNA this cannot be confirmed. In germline, CDR1 is SGHNT, CDR2 YYREEE (reference sequence). The length of the CDR3 is 15 residues.

The chain joins TRBV12-3 or TRBV12-4 to TRBJ2-1; TCRdb's assignment of TRBD1 cannot be checked, as there is no DNA. The CDR3 extends over 16 amino acids. The CDR3 region is CASSLQGAMSYNEQFF.

This chain joins TRBV5-1 and TRBJ2-7; absent DNA, TCRdb's TRBD1 call cannot be checked. Germline-derived CDR1 and CDR2 are SGHRS and YFSETQ. The CDR3 consists of 12 residues. CDR3 protein: CASRTGNYEQYF.

The V call is TRBV24-1, the J call TRBJ1-2; no DNA is available, so the TRBD1 call from TCRdb remains unchecked. The CDR3 runs 13 residues. Germline loops: CDR1 KGHDR, CDR2 SFDVKD. The CDR3 loop is CATSLGQHYGYTF.

This chain connects TRBV3-1 to TRBJ1-6. CDR1 and CDR2 from the germline V gene are LGHDT and YNNKEL (reference sequence). CDR3 length: 15 residues. The CDR3: CASSQMAATNSPLHF. The full variable domain, completed using reference TRBV3-1 and TRBJ1-6, is DTAVSQTPKYLVTQMGNDKSIKCEQNLGHDTMYWYKQDSKKFLKIMFSYNNKELIINETVPNRFSPKSPDKAHLNLHINSLELGDSAVYFCASSQMAATNSPLHFGNGTRLTVT.

The chain recombines TRBV24-1 with TRBJ2-3; no DNA is available, so the TRBD2 call from TCRdb remains unchecked. Germline loops: CDR1 KGHDR, CDR2 SFDVKD. The CDR3 consists of 14 residues. The CDR3 loop reads CATRDTRLTDTQYF.

The gene calls are TRBV5-5 and TRBJ2-1. Germline V CDR1 and CDR2: SGHKS, YYEKEE (reference sequence). This CDR3 has 15 amino acids. CDR3 sequence: CASSTSGTSYNEQFF.